Following are 4 T cell receptor beta chains from one sample sequenced in a study of T-cell reconstitution after alpha-beta-depleted transplantation in children. Library preparation (for TCRbeta) was performed with unique molecular identifiers. In TCRdb, the PCR reads were re-called with MiXCR into one record per CDR3 protein. Of 490,000 or so distinct CDR3 sequences listed, roughly an eighth are singletons. This material consisted of PBMCs from the stem cell graft donor, taken from the stem cell graft. These receptors were taken from a human donor who donated a stem cell graft to a child with combined immunodeficiency.

The chain carries TRBV29-1 and TRBJ2-5, with 8 positions matching TRBD2. The CDR3 is 13 residues long. The germline CDR1 and CDR2 sequences are SQVTM and ANQGSEA. V shed 6 bases and J 2 bases; nucleotides not matched to a gene: 5. The CDR3 DNA is TGCAGCGTGCGTCCGGGGGGGCAAGAGACCCAGTACTTC. Translated, it gives CSVRPGGQETQYF.

The chain carries TRBV15 and TRBJ2-1; unclear D gene. Germline CDR1 reads LNHNV; CDR2 reads YYDKDF (reference sequence). Between the trimmed V and J ends, which lost 0 bases and 0 bases, there was a span of 12 bases. This CDR3 has 17 amino acids. The CDR3 coding sequence is TGTGCCACCAGCAGAGATCCAAAGCCAAGCTCCTACAATGAGCAGTTCTTC. Translating it yields CATSRDPKPSSYNEQFF.

This clonotype has more than one count but fewer than ten. The chain combines TRBV20-1 with TRBJ1-2; D gene uncertain. Germline-derived CDR1 and CDR2 are DFQATT and SNEGSKA (reference sequence). Trimming cost V 1 base and J 4 bases, with 10 bases left between them. This CDR3 has 13 residues. The CDR3 protein is CSARGQALYGYTF. The CDR3, as DNA: TGCAGTGCTAGAGGGCAGGCCCTCTATGGCTACACCTTC.

The V call is TRBV5-1, the J call TRBJ2-7; D perhaps matches TRBD1 (6 bases). Trimming removed 1 base at V and 6 bases at J, with 8 bases between. From germline, CDR1 is SGHRS and CDR2 YFSETQ. The CDR3 has 12 residues. The DNA for the CDR3 is TGCGCCAGCAGCTTGACAGGGCTCGAGCAGTACTTC. It yields the protein CASSLTGLEQYF. The variable domain in full, completed from reference TRBV5-1 and TRBJ2-7, reads KAGVTQTPRYLIKTRGQQVTLSCSPISGHRSVSWYQQTPGQGLQFLFEYFSETQRNKGNFPGRFSGRQFSNSRSEMNVSTLELGDSALYLCASSLTGLEQYFGPGTRLTVT.